The 25 T cell receptor beta chains below all came from one sample that was sequenced in a study of T-cell memory formation after mild COVID-19 (dated by TCRdb to 2020 to 2023). Library preparation employed 5' RACE. The instrument was an Illumina NovaSeq 6000. The public reads were quality trimmed at Q25 with fastp and then assembled into clones with MiXCR by TCRdb, keeping productive beta chains. Each entry merges the rows of one CDR3 protein and shows their most common DNA and genes. Across this sample there are 280,000 or so distinct CDR3 sequences, with approximately 8% seen only once. The ten largest make up roughly 22% of the sample. Sequenced sample: PBMCs or a T cell subset sorted from them (not recorded which). The receptors originated from a man between 18 and 29 years old who had mild COVID-19 (a few samples of this study predate the infection). The sample titles of this study are shuffled in the database, so cell type and time point are left out; the donor was told from shared clones.

This clonotype has at least ten counts. V and J are TRBV4-2 and TRBJ2-1, with D tentatively TRBD2 (6 bases). Germline CDR1 LGHNA, CDR2 YNFKEQ. The CDR3 has 17 amino acids. The V gene lost 4 bases and the J gene lost 4 bases, with 20 bases spanning the gap. CDR3 nucleotide sequence: TGTGCCAGCAGCCTCCCCCTTAGCGGAGAACCGTACAATGAGCAGTTCTTC. It is translated as CASSLPLSGEPYNEQFF.

This clonotype came up a few times. This chain joins TRBV7-9 and TRBJ2-1; D is possibly TRBD2 (6 bases). Germline CDR1 is SEHNR and CDR2 is FQNEAQ (reference sequence). CDR3 length equals 15 residues. V lost 3 bases to trimming and J lost 7 bases, with 16 bases between them. CDR3 coding DNA: TGTGCCAGCAGCTTCCCGGGACTGCGAGCAAATGAGCAGTTCTTC. Residues: CASSFPGLRANEQFF.

The chain joins TRBV24-1 to TRBJ2-6; TRBD2 agrees at 12 bases. Germline V lookup: CDR1 KGHDR, CDR2 SFDVKD. With 3 bases clipped from V and 1 base from J, the junction kept 9 bases outside the gene matches. This CDR3 spans 20 amino acids. The CDR3 loop is CATSDSTSGGLRSGANVLTF. CDR3 in DNA: TGTGCCACCAGTGATAGTACTAGCGGGGGGCTCCGTTCTGGGGCCAACGTCCTGACTTTC.

This clonotype occurred a few times. The CDR3: CASRRQGRETQYF. CDR3 nucleotide sequence: TGTGCCAGCAGACGACAGGGGCGGGAGACCCAGTACTTC. The chain joins TRBV6-5 to TRBJ2-5; 8 positions match TRBD1. The V gene's germline CDR1 is MNHEY and CDR2 SVGAGI. The junction had 5 bases not matched to a gene; V was cut back by 6 bases and J by 5 bases. There are 13 residues in the CDR3.

The chain recombines TRBV4-3 with TRBJ2-1; perhaps TRBD1 as D (6 bases). Germline V CDR1 and CDR2: LGHNA, YSLEER. Trimming removed 1 base from V and 5 bases from J, with 12 bases in between. There are 15 residues in the CDR3. CDR3 DNA sequence: TGCGCCAGCAGCCAAGGCGGAGGACAGAACAATGAGCAGTTCTTC. It yields the protein CASSQGGGQNNEQFF.

This clonotype has more than one count but fewer than ten. The chain couples TRBV4-2 to TRBJ2-7, with no clear D. Germline V gene sequence: CDR1 LGHNA, CDR2 YNFKEQ. Trimming took 3 bases from V and 3 from J, leaving 9 bases between them. This CDR3 is 13 amino acids long. The CDR3 protein is CASSQRTDYEQYF. In DNA, the CDR3 is TGTGCCAGCAGCCAGAGGACCGACTACGAGCAGTACTTC.

The V gene is TRBV7-3, the J gene TRBJ1-1; D is undetermined. V lost 2 bases and J 6 bases, leaving 10 bases between the germline ends. Germline CDR1 reads SGHTA; CDR2 reads FQGTGA. The CDR3 is 13 residues long. The CDR3 bases are TGTGCCAGCAGCTTAGTGGGGAGGGCTGAAGCTTTCTTT. This sequence encodes CASSLVGRAEAFF. Looking up the rest from reference TRBV7-3 and TRBJ1-1 gives the full variable domain: GAGVSQTPSNKVTEKGKYVELRCDPISGHTALYWYRQSLGQGPEFLIYFQGTGAADDSGLPNDRFFAVRPEGSVSTLKIQRTERGDSAVYLCASSLVGRAEAFFGQGTRLTVV.

This clonotype was observed at least ten times. CDR3 coding DNA: TGCAGTGCTAGAGATCCCCCCCAACCCCCTCAGTACTTC. This translates into CSARDPPQPPQYF. The chain recombines TRBV20-1 with TRBJ2-4; D gene ambiguous. The V end was cut by 0 bases, the J end by 12 bases, with 15 bases between. Germline V gene data show CDR1 as DFQATT and CDR2 as SNEGSKA (reference sequence). This CDR3 contains 13 residues.

In this sample, this clonotype turned up a few times. The V gene is TRBV9, the J gene TRBJ2-1; tentative D call: TRBD1 (6 bases). This CDR3 contains 15 residues. Germline lookup yields CDR1 SGDLS and CDR2 YYNGEE. The V and J ends lost 4 bases and 4 bases respectively, with 15 bases between them. CDR3 sequence reads: CASSPRQENYNEQFF. CDR3 bases: TGTGCCAGCAGCCCAAGACAGGAGAATTACAATGAGCAGTTCTTC.

This clonotype has only a few counts. The J gene is TRBJ1-2, the V gene TRBV6-2 or TRBV6-3, with no clear D. Germline CDR1 and CDR2: MNHEY and SVGEGT. The CDR3 runs to 15 residues. V dropped 0 bases and J dropped 7 bases, with 15 bases sitting between them. For the CDR3, the DNA is TGTGCCAGCAGTTACTCACCAGGCGCGGTAGGTGGCTACACCTTC. Translating it yields CASSYSPGAVGGYTF.

This clonotype was seen a few times. The chain is built from TRBV4-3 and TRBJ2-1; D tentatively reads TRBD1 or TRBD2 (5 bases each). The CDR3 is 16 amino acids. V was pared by 0 bases and J by 9 bases, with 18 bases between. The germline CDR1 and CDR2 sequences are LGHNA and YSLEER. The CDR3 nucleotides are TGCGCCAGCAGCCAAGATCTTAGAGGGACCCCACGTGAGCAGTTCTTC. Translation gives CASSQDLRGTPREQFF.

This clonotype has more than one count but fewer than ten. The J gene is TRBJ1-4, the V gene TRBV7-9; D is undetermined. The V end was cut by 7 bases, the J end by 0 bases, with 9 bases between. The CDR3 runs to 14 residues. The germline gives CDR1 SEHNR, CDR2 FQNEAQ (reference sequence). The CDR3 DNA is TGTGCCAGCAACCACAAGGCAACTAATGAAAAACTGTTTTTT. Translated: CASNHKATNEKLFF.

This clonotype was counted a few times. The chain employs TRBV28 and TRBJ1-2, with unresolved D. Trimming took off 5 bases at V and 6 bases at J, with 7 bases between the two ends. Germline V gives CDR1 MDHEN, CDR2 SYDVKM. CDR3 length equals 11 residues. The CDR3 coding sequence is TGTGCCAGCAGTACTACTAATGGCTACACCTTC. Its protein product is CASSTTNGYTF.

At least ten counts were recorded for this clonotype. V and J are TRBV10-2 and TRBJ2-7; 11 bases are shared with TRBD2. V lost 5 bases to trimming and J lost 3 bases; unmatched junction nucleotides: 6. Germline V gives CDR1 WSHSY, CDR2 SAAADI. The CDR3 runs 15 residues. The CDR3 protein is CASSFLAGGNYEQYV. The CDR3 coding sequence is TGCGCCAGCAGTTTTCTAGCGGGGGGCAACTACGAGCAGTACGTC.

This clonotype has only a few counts. A junction boundary mismatches the germline segment, possibly from a read error. The chain employs TRBV7-7 and TRBJ2-2; D possibly uses TRBD1 or TRBD2 (6 bases each). Per the germline V gene, CDR1 is SSHAT and CDR2 is FNYEAQ (reference sequence). The CDR3 is made up of 14 amino acids. The CDR3 nucleotides are TGTGCTAGCAGCTTAGCGAGGGGGGCCGGGGAGCTGTTTTTT. As protein: CASSLARGAGELFF. The variable domain in full, completed from reference TRBV7-7 and TRBJ2-2, reads GAGVSQSPRYKVTKRGQDVTLRCDPISSHATLYWYQQALGQGPEFLTYFNYEAQPDKSGLPSDRFSAERPEGSISTLTIQRTEQRDSAMYRCASSLARGAGELFFGEGSRLTVL.

In this sample, this clonotype turned up many times. This chain joins TRBV27 and TRBJ2-1, with D perhaps TRBD2 (5 bases). V was trimmed by 10 bases and J by 6 bases, leaving 19 bases between them. Germline V lookup: CDR1 MNHEY, CDR2 SMNVEV (reference sequence). This CDR3 has 14 amino acids. The CDR3 DNA reads TGTGCCACCGGGGTCATATCCAGTCGCAATGAGCAGTTCTTC. Amino acids: CATGVISSRNEQFF.

This clonotype showed up just a few times. The V and J genes are TRBV12-3 or TRBV12-4 and TRBJ1-1, with D unclear. CDR3 size: 13 residues. V gave up 9 bases and J gave up 1 base, with 12 bases separating them. The CDR3 nucleotides read TGTGCCAGTGGCGGACGGGGGAACACTGAAGCTTTCTTT. Amino acids: CASGGRGNTEAFF.

The CDR3 loop is CASSVPAGGPIDGEQFF. CDR3 DNA sequence: TGTGCCAGCAGTGTACCTGCGGGGGGCCCGATCGACGGTGAGCAGTTCTTC. The chain carries TRBV2 and TRBJ2-1; 8 positions agree with TRBD2. Germline values: CDR1 SNHLY, CDR2 FYNNEI. The V segment lost 4 bases and the J segment 9 bases; nucleotides outside the gene matches: 17. The CDR3 runs to 17 residues.

This chain uses TRBV7-9 with TRBJ2-5; D is undetermined. This CDR3 is 11 amino acids long. CDR1 is SEHNR, CDR2 FQNEAQ, per germline (reference sequence). V gave up 6 bases and J gave up 5 bases, with 7 bases separating them. CDR3 in DNA: TGTGCCAGCAGAATAACCGAGACCCAGTACTTC. Amino acid sequence: CASRITETQYF.

The chain's CDR3 is CASSIRAPTNYGYTF. The DNA for the CDR3 is TGTGCCAGCAGTATAAGGGCCCCCACCAACTATGGCTACACCTTC. The V and J genes are TRBV27 and TRBJ1-2; D unclear. The CDR3 is made up of 15 amino acids. In germline, CDR1 is MNHEY, CDR2 SMNVEV (reference sequence). Trimming left V 5 bases short and J 2 bases short, with 15 bases between.

CDR3 nucleotides: TGTGCCAGCAGCTCGGACGGAGCCTACGAGCAGTACGTC. Amino acids: CASSSDGAYEQYV. V gene TRBV13 combines with J gene TRBJ2-7; D is unclear. CDR3 length: 13 amino acids. Germline V gene lookup returns CDR1 PRHDT and CDR2 FYEKMQ (reference sequence). Trimming shortened V by 4 bases and J by 2 bases, and 9 bases separated the two germline ends.

This clonotype occurred a few times. The chain links TRBV9 to TRBJ2-5; D call uncertain. Trimming shortened V by 0 bases and J by 5 bases, and 8 bases separated the two germline ends. This CDR3 has 13 residues. Germline V CDR1 and CDR2: SGDLS, YYNGEE. DNA of the CDR3: TGTGCCAGCAGCGTAGGGTCCCGCGAGACCCAGTACTTC. It specifies CASSVGSRETQYF.

This clonotype was observed a handful of times. The V and J genes are TRBV6-6 and TRBJ1-2; D is unresolved. CDR1 is MNHNY and CDR2 is SVGAGI in the germline V gene (reference sequence). CDR3 length equals 15 residues. Deletions cut 3 bases from V and 5 bases from J, with 16 bases between. The DNA of the CDR3 is TGTGCCAGCAGTTATTCCGGTCTCGTCCCATATGGCTACACCTTC. Protein: CASSYSGLVPYGYTF.

The rearrangement links TRBV12-3 or TRBV12-4 to TRBJ1-4; D is undetermined. The CDR3 is made up of 12 amino acids. V was cut by 3 bases and J by 6 bases, with 5 bases left in between. The CDR3 sequence: CASSFGDEKLFF. The CDR3, as DNA: TGTGCCAGCAGTTTCGGGGATGAAAAACTGTTTTTT.

The genes are TRBV12-5 and TRBJ2-5, with 8 bases matching TRBD2. From germline, CDR1 is LGHNT and CDR2 FRNRAP. After removal of 7 bases from V and 5 bases from J, the junction contained 6 bases not matched to a gene. The CDR3 loop spans 13 amino acids. The CDR3 loop is CASARGGAETQYF. The CDR3, as DNA: TGTGCTAGTGCCCGGGGGGGGGCTGAGACCCAGTACTTC.